What follows is one T cell receptor (beta chain) and its context. The antigen remains unidentified. The method was immunoSEQ multiplex PCR; TCRdb's version includes in-frame clones alone and lacks a portion of them. Of tens of thousands of clones listed, over 60% are singletons. This entry comes from a study of T cells in localized non-small cell lung cancer. The CDR3 consists of 14 residues. Germline values: CDR1 LNHNV, CDR2 YYDKDF (reference sequence). Germline trimming cut 3 bases from V and 7 bases from J; bases unmatched to any gene: 8. Study results and limitations: There were a median roughly 61 of the top 100 tumor clones appearing in adjacent lung. Elevated blood T cell density was associated with longer overall survival. Uninvolved adjacent lung had higher T cell clonality than tumor and all other tissues. Tumor samples were not multi-region, leaving intratumor heterogeneity unexcluded.

This TCR was sampled from a woman aged 40-69 years with stage II lung adenocarcinoma. The sample consisted of PBMCs, taken before any cancer treatment. The chain recombines TRBV15 with TRBJ1-2, with 7 bases aligning to TRBD1. The CDR3: CATSSQEGAAGYTF. As DNA, the CDR3 is TGTGCCACCAGCAGTCAGGAGGGGGCCGCTGGCTACACCTTC.